Following are 27 T cell receptor beta chains from one sample sequenced in a study of lung T cells in sarcoidosis with Löfgren's syndrome. MiXCR, applied by TCRdb to the reads, yields one record per CDR3 protein. This table has tens of thousands of distinct CDR3 sequences, roughly 20% appearing once. Sequencing was performed on CD4+ T cells from PBMCs. Every receptor here comes from a human donor with sarcoidosis (Löfgren's syndrome or another form), or a control subject (not recorded which).

Of note for this clonotype: A much bigger clone sits one base away, suggesting this may be a read error. This sequence joins TRBV28 and TRBJ2-1; D unclear. Trimming cost V 3 bases and J 7 bases, with 10 bases left between them. The CDR3 spans 13 residues. Per the germline V gene, CDR1 is MDHEN and CDR2 is SYDVKM. CDR3 sequence (DNA): TGTGCCAGCAGTTTTCAGTGTCGGAATGAGCAGTTCTTC. Residues: CASSFQCRNEQFF.

This clonotype was seen repeatedly, ten times or more. The genes are TRBV12-3 or TRBV12-4 and TRBJ2-6; 10 positions match TRBD1. The CDR3 contains 17 residues. Trimming took 5 bases from V and 0 from J; bases not matched to a gene: 4. The CDR3 DNA is TGTGCCAGCAGTCGGACAGGGGGAATCTCTGGGGCCAACGTCCTGACTTTC. Translating gives CASSRTGGISGANVLTF.

This clonotype has more than one count but fewer than ten. The gene calls are TRBV5-4 and TRBJ2-2; 9 nucleotides agree with TRBD2. Unmatched junction bases numbered 10, after V lost 2 bases and J lost 2 bases. Germline lookup yields CDR1 SGHNT and CDR2 YYREEE (reference sequence). The CDR3 runs to 18 residues. CDR3 in amino acids: CASSFLRSGRINTGELFF. DNA for the CDR3: TGTGCCAGCAGCTTCCTAAGGAGCGGGAGGATAAACACCGGGGAGCTGTTTTTT.

The table lists this clonotype with many counts. The V call is TRBV7-2, the J call TRBJ1-2; tentative D call: TRBD1 (5 bases). The CDR3 covers 14 residues. Per germline, CDR1 SGHTA and CDR2 FQGNSA. Trimming left V 0 bases short and J 8 bases short, with 13 bases between. The CDR3 is CASSLAGTLGGYTF. The CDR3 DNA follows: TGTGCCAGCAGCTTAGCAGGGACTCTGGGAGGCTACACCTTC.

Remarks on this clonotype: A clone one base away is much larger, so this may be a read error. The rearrangement uses TRBV11-1 and TRBJ1-2, with D uncertain. Per germline, CDR1 SGHAT and CDR2 FQDESV (reference sequence). CDR3 length: 13 residues. Written as DNA, the CDR3 is TGTGCCGGCAGCTTAGGAGGGAACTATGGCTACACCTTC. Amino acids: CAGSLGGNYGYTF. Filled out from reference TRBV11-1 and TRBJ1-2, the complete variable domain reads EAEVAQSPRYKITEKSQAVAFWCDPISGHATLYWYRQILGQGPELLVQFQDESVVDDSQLPKDRFSAERLKGVDSTLKIQPAELGDSAMYLCAGSLGGNYGYTFGSGTRLTVV.

The V call is TRBV2, the J call TRBJ1-1, with D uncertain. Germline lookup yields CDR1 SNHLY and CDR2 FYNNEI. V was pared by 6 bases and J by 11 bases, with 19 bases between. The CDR3 totals 13 residues. The DNA for the CDR3 is TGTGCCAGCAGGGACCCCCGGGCCTTCAATGCTTTCTTT. Its translation is CASRDPRAFNAFF.

V and J are TRBV30 and TRBJ1-4; 7 positions match TRBD1. Germline V gives CDR1 GTSNPN, CDR2 SVGIG (reference sequence). The CDR3 sequence is 20 residues long. Germline trimming cut 1 base from V and 0 bases from J; bases unmatched to any gene: 17. The CDR3 sequence: CAWSGGTGAGLSPTNEKLFF. The CDR3 bases are TGTGCCTGGAGTGGTGGTACAGGGGCAGGACTTAGCCCAACTAATGAAAAACTGTTTTTT.

This clonotype appeared many times. The V call is TRBV6-1, the J call TRBJ2-7; the match to TRBD2 covers 8 bases. The trim removed 6 bases at V and 4 bases at J, leaving 14 bases unmatched. This CDR3 is 16 amino acids long. The germline V gene encodes CDR1 MNHNS and CDR2 SASEGT. The CDR3 sequence is CASRYTQDSGIYEQYF. The CDR3 DNA reads as TGTGCCAGCAGGTACACCCAGGATAGCGGGATTTACGAGCAGTACTTC.

The J gene is TRBJ1-5, the V gene TRBV12-3 or TRBV12-4; 7 bases are shared with TRBD1. J lost 4 bases, V lost 7 bases, and 7 bases had no gene match. The CDR3 has 14 residues. The CDR3 region has the DNA TGTGCCAGCACCGCTAACAGGGGTAATCAGCCCCAGCATTTT. Amino acid sequence: CASTANRGNQPQHF.

The table lists this clonotype with a count of one. The DNA for the CDR3 is TGCAGCGTTGAAGATCTTGAAGGGACAGGGATACGCGAGCAGTACTTC. Protein: CSVEDLEGTGIREQYF. This chain joins TRBV29-1 and TRBJ2-7, with 9 positions matching TRBD1. Losses at the gene ends were 0 bases for V and 6 bases for J; bases not matched to a gene: 12. This CDR3 has 16 residues. Germline V gives CDR1 SQVTM, CDR2 ANQGSEA.

This clonotype was detected ten times or more. The chain employs TRBV28 and TRBJ2-2; 14 positions match TRBD2. Germline trimming cut 5 bases from V and 4 bases from J; bases unmatched to any gene: 6. Germline V lookup: CDR1 MDHEN, CDR2 SYDVKM. This CDR3 is 17 amino acids long. In nucleotides, the CDR3 is TGTGCCAGCAGTACGACTAGCGGGGGGGCCCCCACCGGGGAGCTGTTTTTT. Its protein product is CASSTTSGGAPTGELFF.

This clonotype occurred many times. For the CDR3, the DNA is TGTGCCAGCAGACAGGGGATGGGGACTGAAGCTTTCTTT. This translates into CASRQGMGTEAFF. The chain employs TRBV27 and TRBJ1-1; TRBD1 aligns across 7 bases. The V segment lost 6 bases and the J segment 5 bases; nucleotides outside the gene matches: 6. This CDR3 region has 13 residues. CDR1 and CDR2 from the germline V gene are MNHEY and SMNVEV (reference sequence).

Concerning this clonotype itself: Mismatch with germline at one junction end may stem from a read error. The chain carries TRBV12-3 or TRBV12-4 and TRBJ2-3, with 13 bases aligning to TRBD2. This CDR3 comprises 17 residues. The CDR3 loop is CASSRTSGGTSTDMQYF. Written as DNA, the CDR3 is TGTGCCAGCAGTCGGACTAGCGGGGGAACTAGCACAGATATGCAGTATTTT.

This clonotype was observed at least ten times. The chain combines TRBV24-1 with TRBJ1-5; D is ambiguous. Germline V lookup: CDR1 KGHDR, CDR2 SFDVKD. The V gene lost 5 bases and the J gene lost 0 bases, with 10 bases spanning the gap. The CDR3 sequence is 15 residues long. CDR3 protein: CATSGSIYSNQPQHF. In nucleotides, the CDR3 is TGTGCCACCAGTGGCAGTATCTATAGCAATCAGCCCCAGCATTTT.

This clonotype has a count of ten or more. The rearrangement joins TRBV20-1 to TRBJ1-3; D is possibly TRBD1 (6 bases). V lost 6 bases and J 3 bases, leaving 18 bases between the germline ends. CDR3 size: 15 residues. CDR1 DFQATT and CDR2 SNEGSKA come from the germline V gene (reference sequence). The CDR3 nucleotides read TGCAGTGCACTGGACTCAGGGGTTAGTGGAAACACCATATATTTT. Amino acids: CSALDSGVSGNTIYF.

This clonotype occurred many times. The J gene is TRBJ2-5, the V gene TRBV4-3; D might be TRBD1 or TRBD2, each matching 5 bases. Germline loops: CDR1 LGHNA, CDR2 YSLEER. V gave up 0 bases and J gave up 7 bases, with 12 bases separating them. The CDR3 is 14 residues long. As DNA, the CDR3 is TGCGCCAGCAGCCAAGACGGGACCATCGGGACCCAGTACTTC. Encoded protein: CASSQDGTIGTQYF.

As to this clonotype: The junction and the germline gene differ at one end; a read error may be behind it. This chain connects TRBV12-3 or TRBV12-4 to TRBJ1-3, with D maybe TRBD1 (5 bases). The CDR3 is made up of 15 amino acids. In nucleotides, the CDR3 is TGTGCCAGCAGTCCCGACAGAGCATACGGAAACACCACATATTTT. Residues: CASSPDRAYGNTTYF.

The table lists this clonotype with many counts. This CDR3 reads CSARDSRGPNSPLHF. The CDR3 DNA follows: TGCAGTGCTAGAGATTCCCGGGGGCCAAATTCACCCCTCCACTTT. The genes are TRBV20-1 and TRBJ1-6; tentatively, D is TRBD1 (6 bases). The V end was cut by 0 bases, the J end by 7 bases, with 13 bases between. Germline-derived CDR1 and CDR2 are DFQATT and SNEGSKA (reference sequence). This CDR3 is built from 15 residues.

Only a few counts were recorded for this clonotype. The chain employs TRBV5-4 and TRBJ2-3; 12 bases match TRBD2. Germline CDR1 is SGHNT and CDR2 is YYREEE (reference sequence). The CDR3 runs 15 residues. V trimming: 4 bases; J trimming: 9 bases; junction bases outside the gene matches: 9. This CDR3 is CASSMGLAGDGTQYF. The CDR3 DNA sequence: TGTGCCAGCAGCATGGGACTAGCGGGTGATGGGACGCAGTATTTT.

This rearrangement joins TRBV4-2 to TRBJ2-5; 8 nucleotides agree with TRBD2. Germline V gives CDR1 LGHNA, CDR2 YNFKEQ. The CDR3 is made up of 16 amino acids. V shed 1 base, J shed 2 bases, and the junction held 6 bases outside the gene matches. CDR3 DNA sequence: TGTGCCAGCAGCCAAGTGAGTAGCGGGACGCAAGAGACCCAGTACTTC. Encoded protein: CASSQVSSGTQETQYF.

This clonotype turned up a few times. DNA for the CDR3: TGTGCCAGCCCCCGCGGCCCCTCCTACGAGCAGTACTTC. Protein: CASPRGPSYEQYF. The chain links TRBV27 to TRBJ2-7; D unclear. The CDR3 consists of 13 residues. Germline V lookup: CDR1 MNHEY, CDR2 SMNVEV (reference sequence). Trimming left V 8 bases short and J 0 bases short, with 11 bases between.

Many counts were recorded for this clonotype. The chain links TRBV28 to TRBJ1-4; 8 bases are shared with TRBD1. Trimming removed 4 bases from V and 10 bases from J; junction bases left unmatched: 8. CDR3 length: 14 residues. CDR1 and CDR2 (germline): MDHEN, SYDVKM. For the CDR3, the DNA is TGTGCCAGCAGTTCGCCCCAAGACAGGGGAAAACTGTTTTTT. It specifies CASSSPQDRGKLFF.

Notes on this clonotype: This may be a read error: a much more frequent sequence differs by one nucleotide. The chain links TRBV29-1 to TRBJ2-3, with D possibly matching TRBD1 (6 bases). This CDR3 has 13 amino acids. CDR1 and CDR2 from the germline V gene are SQVTM and ANQGSEA. The V end was cut by 7 bases, the J end by 2 bases, with 13 bases between. CDR3 region: CSAAGANTDTQYF. The CDR3 DNA is TGCAGCGCTGCAGGGGCTAACACAGATACGCAGTATTTT.

Points on this clonotype: This could be a read error, since a much larger clone is one nucleotide away. V usage is TRBV20-1 and J usage is TRBJ1-1; D is perhaps TRBD1 (6 bases). There are 14 residues in the CDR3. CDR1 and CDR2 from the germline V gene are DFQATT and SNEGSKA (reference sequence). The CDR3 spells CSAKGDRIRTEVFF. The CDR3 DNA reads TGCAGTGCTAAGGGGGACCGGATTCGGACTGAAGTTTTCTTT.

As to this clonotype: A single base separates this from a much larger clone, so it may be a read error. J is TRBJ2-3 and V is TRBV6-5; D perhaps matches TRBD1 (6 bases). The length of the CDR3 is 19 residues. Germline CDR1 MNHEY, CDR2 SVGAGI. This chain's CDR3 is CASSYSSPQGTPSTDTQCF. DNA of the CDR3: TGTGCCAGCAGTTACTCGAGCCCACAGGGAACCCCCAGCACAGATACGCAGTGTTTT.

Note on this clonotype: This CDR3 fails to terminate in the conserved phenylalanine or tryptophan, so it likely reflects a read error. The chain joins TRBV6-6 to TRBJ1-1, with a weak D call TRBD1 (6 bases). Germline CDR1 is MNHNY and CDR2 is SVGAGI (reference sequence). The CDR3 covers 13 residues. CDR3 sequence reads: CASSLTGNIEAFI. CDR3 bases: TGTGCCAGCAGTTTAACAGGGAACATTGAAGCTTTCATT.

The chain uses TRBV19 and TRBJ2-3, with D unclear. This CDR3 is 13 amino acids long. The germline V and J ends were trimmed by 10 bases and 1 base, with 12 bases remaining between them. Germline lookup yields CDR1 LNHDA and CDR2 SQIVND (reference sequence). CDR3 DNA sequence: TGTGCCACCCGCGCGGCTGGCACAGATACGCAGTATTTT. Translated, it gives CATRAAGTDTQYF.